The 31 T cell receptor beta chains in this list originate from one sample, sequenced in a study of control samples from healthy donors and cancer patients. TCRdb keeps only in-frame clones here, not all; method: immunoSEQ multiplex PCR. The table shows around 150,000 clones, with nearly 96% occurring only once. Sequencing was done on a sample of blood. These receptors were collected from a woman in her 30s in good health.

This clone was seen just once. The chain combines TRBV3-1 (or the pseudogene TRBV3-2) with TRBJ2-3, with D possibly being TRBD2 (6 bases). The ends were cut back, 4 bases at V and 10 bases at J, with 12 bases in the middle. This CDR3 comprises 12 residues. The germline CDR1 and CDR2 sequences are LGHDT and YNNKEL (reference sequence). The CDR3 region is CASSRRDSAQYF. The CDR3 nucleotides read TGTGCCAGCAGCCGCCGGGACTCGGCGCAGTATTTT.

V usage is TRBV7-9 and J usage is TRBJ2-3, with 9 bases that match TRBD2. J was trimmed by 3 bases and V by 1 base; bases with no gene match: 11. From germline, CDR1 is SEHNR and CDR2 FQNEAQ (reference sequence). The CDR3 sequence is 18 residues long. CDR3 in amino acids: CASSLDGGGGAATDTQYF. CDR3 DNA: TGTGCCAGCAGCTTAGATGGTGGCGGGGGGGCCGCGACAGATACGCAGTATTTT.

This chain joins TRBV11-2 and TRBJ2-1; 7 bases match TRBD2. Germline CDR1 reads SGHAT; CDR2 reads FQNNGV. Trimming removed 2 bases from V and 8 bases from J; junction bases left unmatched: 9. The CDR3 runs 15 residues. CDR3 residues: CASSLLAGVAHEQFF. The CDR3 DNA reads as TGTGCCAGCAGCTTATTGGCGGGAGTTGCTCATGAGCAGTTCTTC.

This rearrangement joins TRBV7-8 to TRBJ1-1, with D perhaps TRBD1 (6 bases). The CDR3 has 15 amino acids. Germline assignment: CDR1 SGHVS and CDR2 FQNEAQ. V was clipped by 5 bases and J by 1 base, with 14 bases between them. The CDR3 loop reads CASSQGRIQNTEAFF. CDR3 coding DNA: TGTGCCAGCAGCCAGGGGCGAATCCAGAACACTGAAGCTTTCTTT.

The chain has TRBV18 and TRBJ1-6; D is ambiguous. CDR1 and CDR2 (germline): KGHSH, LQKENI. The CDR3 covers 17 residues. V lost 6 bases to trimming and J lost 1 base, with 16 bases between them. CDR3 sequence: CASSARPDGSYNSPLHF. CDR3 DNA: TGTGCCAGCTCCGCCAGGCCCGACGGGTCCTATAATTCACCCCTCCACTTT.

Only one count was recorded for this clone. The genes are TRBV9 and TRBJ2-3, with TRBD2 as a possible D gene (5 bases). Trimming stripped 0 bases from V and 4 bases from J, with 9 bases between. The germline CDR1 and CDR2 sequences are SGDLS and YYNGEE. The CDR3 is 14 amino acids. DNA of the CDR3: TGTGCCAGCAGCGTAGCTAGCATCGCAGATACGCAGTATTTT. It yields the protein CASSVASIADTQYF.

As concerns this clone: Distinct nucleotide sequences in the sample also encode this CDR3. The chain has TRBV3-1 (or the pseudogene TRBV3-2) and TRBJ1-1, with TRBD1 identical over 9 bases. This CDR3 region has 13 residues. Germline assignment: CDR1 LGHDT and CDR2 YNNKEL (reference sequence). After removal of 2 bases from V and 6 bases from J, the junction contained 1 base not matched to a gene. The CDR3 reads CASSQRQGAEAFF. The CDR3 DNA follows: TGTGCCAGCAGCCAAAGACAGGGGGCTGAAGCTTTCTTT.

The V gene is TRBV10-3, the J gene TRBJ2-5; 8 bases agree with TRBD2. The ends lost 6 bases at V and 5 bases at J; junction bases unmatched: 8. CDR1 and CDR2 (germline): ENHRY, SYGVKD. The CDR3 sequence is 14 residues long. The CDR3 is CAISDSGRRETQYF. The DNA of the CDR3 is TGTGCCATCAGCGACAGCGGGAGAAGGGAGACCCAGTACTTC.

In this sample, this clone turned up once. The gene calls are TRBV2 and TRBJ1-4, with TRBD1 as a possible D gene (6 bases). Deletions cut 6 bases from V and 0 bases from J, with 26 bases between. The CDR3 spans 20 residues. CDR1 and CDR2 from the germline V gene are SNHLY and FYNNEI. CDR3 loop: CASRKPGEGSDQATNEKLFF. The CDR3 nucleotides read TGTGCCAGCAGAAAGCCAGGGGAAGGTTCCGACCAAGCAACTAATGAAAAACTGTTTTTT. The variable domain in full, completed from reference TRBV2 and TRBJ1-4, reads EPEVTQTPSHQVTQMGQEVILRCVPISNHLYFYWYRQILGQKVEFLVSFYNNEISEKSEIFDDQFSVERPDGSNFTLKIRSTKLEDSAMYFCASRKPGEGSDQATNEKLFFGSGTQLSVL.

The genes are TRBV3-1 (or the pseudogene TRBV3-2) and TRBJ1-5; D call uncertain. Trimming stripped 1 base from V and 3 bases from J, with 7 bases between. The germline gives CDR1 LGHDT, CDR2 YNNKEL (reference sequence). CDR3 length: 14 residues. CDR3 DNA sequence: TGTGCCAGCAGCCAAGCTCCTTTCAATCAGCCCCAGCATTTT. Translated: CASSQAPFNQPQHF.

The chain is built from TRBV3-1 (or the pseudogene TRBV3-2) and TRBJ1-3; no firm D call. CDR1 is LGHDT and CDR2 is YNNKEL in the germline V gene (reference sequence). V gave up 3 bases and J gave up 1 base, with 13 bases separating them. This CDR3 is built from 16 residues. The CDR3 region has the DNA TGTGCCAGCAGCCATAAGGACCGGAGGTCTGGAAACACCATATATTTT. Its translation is CASSHKDRRSGNTIYF.

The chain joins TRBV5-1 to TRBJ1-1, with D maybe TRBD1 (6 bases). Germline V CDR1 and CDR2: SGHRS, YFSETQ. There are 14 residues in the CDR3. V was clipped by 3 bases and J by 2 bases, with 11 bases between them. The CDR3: CASSSTGFNTEAFF. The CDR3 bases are TGCGCCAGCAGCTCGACAGGCTTTAACACTGAAGCTTTCTTT.

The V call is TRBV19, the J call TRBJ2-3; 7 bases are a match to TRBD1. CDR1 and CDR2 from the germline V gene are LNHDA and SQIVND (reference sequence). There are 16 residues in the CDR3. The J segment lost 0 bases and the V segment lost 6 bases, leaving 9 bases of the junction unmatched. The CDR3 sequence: CASRSLTGASTDTQYF. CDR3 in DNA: TGTGCCAGTAGAAGCCTCACAGGGGCTAGCACAGATACGCAGTATTTT.

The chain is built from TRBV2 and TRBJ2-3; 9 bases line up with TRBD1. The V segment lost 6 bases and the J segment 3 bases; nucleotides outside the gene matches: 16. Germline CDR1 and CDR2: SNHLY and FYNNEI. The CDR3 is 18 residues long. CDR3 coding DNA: TGTGCCAGCAGCGTCCTTTCTACCGGGACAGGGAGTACAGATACGCAGTATTTT. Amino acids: CASSVLSTGTGSTDTQYF.

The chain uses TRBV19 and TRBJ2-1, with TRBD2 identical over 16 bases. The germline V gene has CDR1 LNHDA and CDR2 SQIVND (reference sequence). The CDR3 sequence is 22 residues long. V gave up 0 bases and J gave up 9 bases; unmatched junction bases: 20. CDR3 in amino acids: CASSIDRPRTGTSGRATGEQFF. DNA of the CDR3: TGTGCCAGTAGTATAGATCGGCCCAGAACCGGGACTAGCGGGAGGGCCACTGGTGAGCAGTTCTTC.

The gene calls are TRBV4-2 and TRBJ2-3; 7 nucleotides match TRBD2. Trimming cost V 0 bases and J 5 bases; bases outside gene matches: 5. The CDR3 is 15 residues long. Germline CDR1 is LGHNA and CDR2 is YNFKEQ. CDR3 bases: TGTGCCAGCAGCCAAGACCCGGGGGGAGGAGATACGCAGTATTTT. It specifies CASSQDPGGGDTQYF.

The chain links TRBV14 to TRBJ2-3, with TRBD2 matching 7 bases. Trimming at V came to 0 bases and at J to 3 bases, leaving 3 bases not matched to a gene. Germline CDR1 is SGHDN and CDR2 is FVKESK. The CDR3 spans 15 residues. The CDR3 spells CASSQDGGITDTQYF. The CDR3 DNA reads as TGTGCCAGCAGCCAAGACGGGGGGATAACAGATACGCAGTATTTT.

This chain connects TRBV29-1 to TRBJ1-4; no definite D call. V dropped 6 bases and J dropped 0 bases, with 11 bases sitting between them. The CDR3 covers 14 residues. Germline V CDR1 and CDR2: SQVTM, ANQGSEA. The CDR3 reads CSVMDVATNEKLFF. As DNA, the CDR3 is TGCAGCGTGATGGACGTTGCAACTAATGAAAAACTGTTTTTT.

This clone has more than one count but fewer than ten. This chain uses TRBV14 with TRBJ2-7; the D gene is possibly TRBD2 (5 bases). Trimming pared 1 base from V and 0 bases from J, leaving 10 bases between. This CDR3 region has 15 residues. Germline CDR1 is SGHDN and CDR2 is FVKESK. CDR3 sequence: CASSQGSDSSYEQYF. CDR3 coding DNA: TGTGCCAGCAGCCAAGGTTCGGACTCCTCCTACGAGCAGTACTTC. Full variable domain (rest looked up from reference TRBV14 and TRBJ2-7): EAGVTQFPSHSVIEKGQTVTLRCDPISGHDNLYWYRRVMGKEIKFLLHFVKESKQDESGMPNNRFLAERTGGTYSTLKVQPAELEDSGVYFCASSQGSDSSYEQYFGPGTRLTVT.

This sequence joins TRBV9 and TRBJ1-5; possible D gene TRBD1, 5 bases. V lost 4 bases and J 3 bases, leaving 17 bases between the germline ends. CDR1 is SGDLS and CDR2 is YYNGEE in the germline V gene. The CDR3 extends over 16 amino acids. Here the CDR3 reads CASSPGTGGSNQPQHF. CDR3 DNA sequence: TGTGCCAGCAGCCCCGGGACGGGGGGATCCAATCAGCCCCAGCATTTT.

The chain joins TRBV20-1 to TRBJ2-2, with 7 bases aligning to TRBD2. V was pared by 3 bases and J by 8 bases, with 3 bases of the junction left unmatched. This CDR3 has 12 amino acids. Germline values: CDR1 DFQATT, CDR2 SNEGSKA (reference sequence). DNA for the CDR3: TGCAGTGCTAGTCAGGGAGGGGGGGAGCTGTTTTTT. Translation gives CSASQGGGELFF.

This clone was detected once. This chain's CDR3 is CASSQHPGATWDYGYTF. The CDR3 DNA reads TGTGCCAGCAGCCAACACCCAGGGGCGACTTGGGACTATGGCTACACCTTC. The chain joins TRBV14 to TRBJ1-2; a weak D match, TRBD1 (6 bases). The germline V gene encodes CDR1 SGHDN and CDR2 FVKESK. Trimming took off 2 bases at V and 3 bases at J, with 19 bases between the two ends. This CDR3 contains 17 residues.

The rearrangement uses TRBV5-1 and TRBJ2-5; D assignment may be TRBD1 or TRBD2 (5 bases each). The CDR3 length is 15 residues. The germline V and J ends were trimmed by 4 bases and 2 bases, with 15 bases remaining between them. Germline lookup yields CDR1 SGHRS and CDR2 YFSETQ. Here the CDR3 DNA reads TGCGCCAGCAGCCCCGGGGTGGGGCCGCAAGAGACCCAGTACTTC. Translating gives CASSPGVGPQETQYF.

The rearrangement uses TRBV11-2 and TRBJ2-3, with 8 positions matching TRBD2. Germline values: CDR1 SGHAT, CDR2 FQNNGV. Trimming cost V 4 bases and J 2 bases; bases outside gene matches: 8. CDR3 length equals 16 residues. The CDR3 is CASSSKLAGDTDTQYF. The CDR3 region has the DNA TGTGCCAGCAGCTCCAAGCTAGCGGGCGACACAGATACGCAGTATTTT.

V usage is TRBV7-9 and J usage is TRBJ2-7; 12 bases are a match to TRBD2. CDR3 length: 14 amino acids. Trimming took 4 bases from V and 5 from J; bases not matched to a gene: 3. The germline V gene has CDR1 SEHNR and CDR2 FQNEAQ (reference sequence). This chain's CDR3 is CASSSTSGSDEQYF. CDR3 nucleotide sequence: TGTGCCAGCAGCTCGACTAGCGGGAGCGACGAGCAGTACTTC.

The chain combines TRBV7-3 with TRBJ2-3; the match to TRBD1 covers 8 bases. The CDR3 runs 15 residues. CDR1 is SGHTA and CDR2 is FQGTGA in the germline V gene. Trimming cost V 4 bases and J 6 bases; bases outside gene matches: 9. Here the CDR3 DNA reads TGTGCCAGCAGCTCAGGGGGCGGCTTTATGGATACGCAGTATTTT. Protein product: CASSSGGGFMDTQYF.

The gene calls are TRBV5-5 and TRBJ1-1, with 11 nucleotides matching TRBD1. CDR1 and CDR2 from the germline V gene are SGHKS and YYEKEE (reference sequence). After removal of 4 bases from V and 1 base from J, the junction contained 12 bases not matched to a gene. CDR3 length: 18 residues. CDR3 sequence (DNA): TGTGCCAGCAGCCAAAATCTGGACAGGGGGCGAGGGAACACTGAAGCTTTCTTT. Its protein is CASSQNLDRGRGNTEAFF.

This CDR3 reads CASSLREGAWADTQYF. Here the CDR3 DNA reads TGTGCCAGCAGCCTCAGGGAAGGGGCGTGGGCAGATACGCAGTATTTT. The chain uses TRBV9 and TRBJ2-3; maybe TRBD1 (5 bases). Trimming removed 4 bases from V and 4 bases from J, with 19 bases in between. Germline V CDR1 and CDR2: SGDLS, YYNGEE. The CDR3 spans 16 residues.

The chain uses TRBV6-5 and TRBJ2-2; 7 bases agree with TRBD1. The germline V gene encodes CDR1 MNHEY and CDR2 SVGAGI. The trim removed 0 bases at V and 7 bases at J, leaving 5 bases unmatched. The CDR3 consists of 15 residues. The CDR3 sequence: CASSYSRGLNGELFF. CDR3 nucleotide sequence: TGTGCCAGCAGTTACTCGAGGGGGCTAAACGGGGAGCTGTTTTTT.

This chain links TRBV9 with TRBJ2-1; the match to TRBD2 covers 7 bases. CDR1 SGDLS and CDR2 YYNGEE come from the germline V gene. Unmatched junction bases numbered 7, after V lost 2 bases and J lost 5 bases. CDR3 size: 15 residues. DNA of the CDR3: TGTGCCAGCAGCGTCGGTCAGCGGGGTCACAATGAGCAGTTCTTC. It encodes CASSVGQRGHNEQFF.

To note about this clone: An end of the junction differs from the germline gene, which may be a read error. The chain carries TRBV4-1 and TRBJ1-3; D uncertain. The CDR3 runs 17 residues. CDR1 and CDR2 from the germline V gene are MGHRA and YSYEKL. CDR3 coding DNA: TGCGCCAGCAGCCTCCAGTCTCAAACGGGCTCTCGAAACACCATATATTTT. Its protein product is CASSLQSQTGSRNTIYF.